This TCR beta chain stems from a study of shared clonotypes between healthy human individuals (dated by TCRdb to 2018 to 2021). Regarding the study in general: The cohort comprised two women and a few men aged 18 to 49 years. For each donor, three plates each were used for CD4 naive and CD4 memory, two plates were used for CD8 naive, and one plate was used for CD8 memory. To increase sequencing depth and limit assay-specific biases, different laboratories used diverse techniques to prepare libraries and sequence TCR repertoires. Per donor, leukapheresis produced somewhere between about 0.9 and 9.5 billion PBMCs. To estimate repertoire size and how much clonotype sharing occurs between individuals, the study deeply sequenced the blood TCR repertoires of roughly 5 healthy adults.

Using the deep immunoSEQ assay, multiplex PCR amplified TCR CDR3 regions from genomic DNA. Genomic DNA extracted from each cell subset was distributed evenly over all wells of several immunoSEQ 96-well plates, and each plate served as one replicate. For sorted subsets, approximately 200 ng of genomic DNA, equivalent to tens of thousands of T cell genomes, went into each replicate PCR. Purified libraries were measured with a Qubit 3.0 fluorometer, size-checked on a Bioanalyzer 2100, and measured again with the KAPA Library Quantification kit. Every immunoSEQ 96-well plate was sequenced on a dedicated single-read 150-cycle Illumina NextSeq 550 flow cell. Turning to the authors' computational methods: Because the immunoSEQ output held only junctional sequences and lacked quality scores, the filtering could not match the filtering applied to full-length reads. Sequences were annotated with PyIR, a Python wrapper for IgBLAST v1.9, using IMGT germline references to assign V/J genes and CDR3. Reads were removed for weak V/J assignments (E-value above 1e-6), missing CDR3, stop codons, out-of-frame junctions, or ambiguous translated residues. V3J clonotypes were defined by identical inferred V gene, J gene, and CDR3 amino acid sequence. Percentage overlap between repertoires was computed as shared unique clonotypes divided by the size of the smaller repertoire. RTK rarefaction, the Chao1 estimator, and Recon v2.1 estimates of unobserved clonotypes were used to assess repertoire richness. For all TCRbeta clonotypes obtained by the gDNA method from four donors, generation probabilities were computed with OLGA. As stored in TCRdb, this immuneACCESS dataset retains in-frame rearrangements with V and J assigned. A fraction of the clones does not appear; measured against another copy, unresolved V genes explain less than half of the discrepancy, and the remainder lacks a known reason. V and J calls and clone size are copied from that table; D and trimming were computed from the DNA. This sample is represented by 550,000 to 800,000 clones; about nine tenths of them were singletons. The ten largest account for 34% of the sample.

Based on the germline V gene (reference sequence), the CDR1 and CDR2 sequences are MNHEY and SMNVEV. Compared with germline, V lacks 1 base and J lacks 2 bases; bases without a gene match: 5. The CDR3 has 16 amino acids, counting the end cysteine and phenylalanine. CDR3 DNA only is kept here, 48 bases in frame from base 1. General conclusions and limits of the study: Clonotypes shared by all four sorted-subset donors showed higher generation probabilities than non-shared clonotypes. Sampling was restricted to blood, and TCR repertoires in tissue are likely to differ from TCR repertoires in blood. Pairwise subsampling indicated that sequencing depth was expected to affect the degree of clonotype sharing among donors. Incomplete sequencing was indicated by rarefaction of sorted-subset datasets, despite the large sequencing depth. The small number of donors limited the genetic and exposure-history diversity represented. Estimated clonotype richness was generally larger for naive than for memory subsets. Across several donors, roughly 5% of naive CD4, roughly 3.8% of naive CD8, about 2.3% of memory CD4, and 0.3% to 0.45% of memory CD8 clonotypes were shared.

Donors were healthy HIV-negative adults with no recently reported acute infections or vaccinations. All donors were Caucasian adults living in Nashville, Tennessee, USA. CD8 memory samples consisted of magnetically selected CD45RO+ cells combined with CCR7-negative CD45RA+ effector memory (TemRA) cells. Blood was obtained by leukapheresis, after which PBMCs were separated by Ficoll-Histopaque density gradient centrifugation and cryopreserved in liquid nitrogen vapor phase. Purity and quantity of every magnetically sorted T cell population were checked by analytical flow cytometry. Each sorted fraction had its genomic DNA isolated and then quantified by UV absorbance on a Nanodrop 2000c. About this clone itself: Its antigen is still unknown. No quality values exist for individual bases; no much larger clone is one base distant.

This receptor was taken from a man aged 18 to 29 in good health. Some clones in this sample may be carry-over from other donors' samples. Sequencing input: memory CD8+ T cells from PBMCs. Interpreted using the paper, the cell subset or site label stands for: CD45RO+ cells pooled with CCR7-negative TemRA cells. The rearranged segments are TRBV27 and TRBJ2-1; TRBD2 fits 7 bases in the junction. The base sequence is TGTGCCAGCAGTTTATTGTCCAGCGGGACCTACAATGAGCAGTTCTTC. This is translated as CASSLLSSGTYNEQFF.